A single sample is the source of the 28 T cell receptor beta chains below, sequenced in a study of control samples from healthy donors and cancer patients (dated by TCRdb to between 2020 and 2021). The method behind the library was the immunoSEQ multiplex PCR assay. TCRdb took this table from immuneACCESS and kept in-frame rearrangements with V and J called. Such tables lack part of the clones; where checked against another copy, unresolved V genes explain under half of the gap, and the rest is unexplained. The sample includes 57,000 or so clones, with 94% observed a single time. Clones ranked in the top ten supply around 4% of the sample. Sequenced material: blood. The receptors stem from a man aged 25 to 40 in good health.

V gene TRBV5-1 combines with J gene TRBJ2-7, with TRBD2 matching 7 bases. J lost 0 bases, V lost 4 bases, and 7 bases had no gene match. Germline V gives CDR1 SGHRS, CDR2 YFSETQ. The CDR3 extends over 15 amino acids. DNA for the CDR3: TGCGCCAGCAGCGCCCTTAGCGGGCCCTCCTACGAGCAGTACTTC. Protein product: CASSALSGPSYEQYF.

This rearrangement joins TRBV7-9 to TRBJ2-2; a possible D gene is TRBD2 (5 bases). Germline CDR1 and CDR2: SEHNR and FQNEAQ (reference sequence). V gave up 9 bases and J gave up 4 bases, with 12 bases separating them. This CDR3 has 13 amino acids. The CDR3 loop reads CARELVSTGELFF. CDR3 DNA: TGTGCCAGAGAACTAGTTAGCACCGGGGAGCTGTTTTTT. The full variable domain, its missing parts supplied by reference TRBV7-9 and TRBJ2-2, is DTGVSQNPRHKITKRGQNVTFRCDPISEHNRLYWYRQTLGQGPEFLTYFQNEAQLEKSRLLSDRFSAERPKGSFSTLEIQRTEQGDSAMYLCARELVSTGELFFGEGSRLTVL.

This clone has more than one count but fewer than ten. The genes are TRBV6-5 and TRBJ2-2; D call uncertain. From germline, CDR1 is MNHEY and CDR2 SVGAGI. V lost 7 bases to trimming and J lost 6 bases, with 12 bases between them. The CDR3 runs 13 residues. The CDR3 DNA sequence: TGTGCCAGCACCATACTCAGCTCCGGGGAGCTGTTTTTT. Residues: CASTILSSGELFF.

This chain connects TRBV29-1 to TRBJ1-3, with D hard to call. With 2 bases removed from V and 2 bases from J, the gap between germline ends came to 10 bases. This CDR3 contains 14 residues. Looked up from germline, CDR1 is SQVTM and CDR2 is ANQGSEA. CDR3 region: CSVERQAPGNTIYF. The CDR3 DNA reads TGCAGCGTTGAAAGGCAGGCCCCTGGAAACACCATATATTTT.

V gene TRBV5-5 combines with J gene TRBJ2-3; 8 positions match TRBD2. CDR1 SGHKS and CDR2 YYEKEE come from the germline V gene (reference sequence). V gave up 0 bases and J gave up 5 bases; unmatched junction bases: 11. The CDR3 covers 17 residues. The CDR3: CASSLEGSGRRLDTQYF. The CDR3 nucleotides are TGTGCCAGCAGCTTGGAGGGGAGCGGGAGAAGACTAGATACGCAGTATTTT.

The genes are TRBV5-1 and TRBJ1-1, with TRBD1 matching 7 bases. V shed 7 bases, J shed 0 bases, and the junction held 3 bases outside the gene matches. Germline V gene data show CDR1 as SGHRS and CDR2 as YFSETQ. The CDR3 totals 13 residues. The CDR3 coding sequence is TGCGCCAGCGGGCAGGGGGTGAACACTGAAGCTTTCTTT. It specifies CASGQGVNTEAFF.

V and J are TRBV7-3 and TRBJ2-5; 7 bases align to TRBD1. This CDR3 region has 15 residues. CDR1 is SGHTA, CDR2 FQGTGA, per germline. V gave up 2 bases and J gave up 2 bases; unmatched junction bases: 5. The CDR3 bases are TGTGCCAGCAGCTTACTGGGACAGCCACAAGAGACCCAGTACTTC. Its translation is CASSLLGQPQETQYF.

This rearrangement joins TRBV28 to TRBJ1-5, with TRBD1 matching over 8 bases. V lost 6 bases to trimming and J lost 7 bases; unmatched junction nucleotides: 5. Per germline, CDR1 MDHEN and CDR2 SYDVKM. The CDR3 loop spans 13 amino acids. The CDR3 DNA reads TGTGCCAGCAGAGACAGGGGTGGGCAGCCCCAGCATTTT. This translates into CASRDRGGQPQHF. Full variable domain (outside the CDR3, taken from reference TRBV28 and TRBJ1-5): DVKVTQSSRYLVKRTGEKVFLECVQDMDHENMFWYRQDPGLGLRLIYFSYDVKMKEKGDIPEGYSVSREKKERFSLILESASTNQTSMYLCASRDRGGQPQHFGDGTRLSIL.

The V and J genes are TRBV6-5 and TRBJ1-4, with 7 bases identical to TRBD1. The CDR3 has 12 residues. The germline V gene has CDR1 MNHEY and CDR2 SVGAGI. Trimming cost V 10 bases and J 8 bases; bases outside gene matches: 7. The CDR3 is CATRQGGEKLFF. The CDR3, as DNA: TGTGCCACTCGACAGGGCGGCGAAAAACTGTTTTTT.

The chain links TRBV9 to TRBJ2-7; 7 nucleotides match TRBD1. CDR1 and CDR2 (germline): SGDLS, YYNGEE. J gave up 4 bases and V 4 bases, and 11 bases lay outside the gene matches. This CDR3 comprises 15 residues. The CDR3 DNA reads TGTGCCAGCAGCCCCGGCGTAGGGGGCAGGTACGAGCAGTACTTC. This translates into CASSPGVGGRYEQYF.

The rearrangement uses TRBV7-2 and TRBJ2-1; the D gene is possibly TRBD2 (7 bases). This CDR3 spans 16 amino acids. The V gene's germline CDR1 is SGHTA and CDR2 FQGNSA. V lost 6 bases to trimming and J lost 3 bases, with 18 bases between them. CDR3 nucleotides: TGTGCCAGCAGGCGCGGACGGGGGGCCTACTACAATGAGCAGTTCTTC. Residues: CASRRGRGAYYNEQFF.

The chain joins TRBV7-2 to TRBJ1-5; the D is unclear. The CDR3 loop spans 17 amino acids. Trimming stripped 4 bases from V and 1 base from J, with 17 bases between. CDR1 is SGHTA, CDR2 FQGNSA, per germline. The CDR3: CASSSRGGGWSNQPQHF. The CDR3 DNA follows: TGTGCCAGCAGCTCCCGCGGCGGAGGGTGGAGCAATCAGCCCCAGCATTTT.

As for this clone: The identical CDR3 is also encoded by other nucleotide sequences in the sample. The V call is TRBV6-5, the J call TRBJ1-5; TRBD1 matches 8 bases. The V segment lost 6 bases and the J segment 4 bases; nucleotides outside the gene matches: 2. Germline V gene lookup returns CDR1 MNHEY and CDR2 SVGAGI. CDR3 size: 13 residues. The CDR3: CASRGTGNQPQHF. As DNA, the CDR3 is TGTGCCAGCAGGGGGACAGGTAATCAGCCCCAGCATTTT.

This clone was seen once. The chain combines TRBV19 with TRBJ1-1; D is uncertain. V was cut by 4 bases and J by 1 base, with 10 bases left in between. Germline V lookup: CDR1 LNHDA, CDR2 SQIVND (reference sequence). This CDR3 region has 14 residues. This chain's CDR3 is CASSRVDSNTEAFF. CDR3 nucleotides: TGTGCCAGTAGTAGGGTAGACTCGAACACTGAAGCTTTCTTT.

The J gene is TRBJ1-5, the V gene TRBV29-1; no definite D call. This CDR3 is built from 14 residues. With 7 bases removed from V and 2 bases from J, the gap between germline ends came to 15 bases. Germline CDR1 reads SQVTM; CDR2 reads ANQGSEA. The chain's CDR3 is CSAAIMDGNQPQHF. The CDR3 bases are TGCAGCGCTGCGATAATGGATGGCAATCAGCCCCAGCATTTT.

V is TRBV6-6 and J is TRBJ1-5; unclear D gene. CDR1 is MNHNY and CDR2 is SVGAGI in the germline V gene (reference sequence). The germline V and J ends were trimmed by 2 bases and 4 bases, with 12 bases remaining between them. This CDR3 is built from 15 residues. CDR3 in DNA: TGTGCCAGCAGTTACCTACGAGACCAGAATCAGCCCCAGCATTTT. Translating gives CASSYLRDQNQPQHF.

This chain uses TRBV7-8 with TRBJ2-5; D possibly corresponds to TRBD2 (6 bases). Germline CDR1 and CDR2: SGHVS and FQNEAQ. The germline V and J ends were trimmed by 5 bases and 2 bases, with 15 bases remaining between them. CDR3 size: 15 residues. The CDR3 is CASSPRVAEQETQYF. Written as DNA, the CDR3 is TGTGCCAGCAGCCCCCGGGTAGCGGAGCAAGAGACCCAGTACTTC.

A single count supports this clone. The rearrangement links TRBV12-5 to TRBJ2-2, with D possibly TRBD1 on 5 matching bases. CDR1 is LGHNT, CDR2 FRNRAP, per germline. The CDR3 extends over 17 amino acids. Trimming removed 0 bases at V and 9 bases at J, with 20 bases between. The DNA of the CDR3 is TGTGCTAGTGGTTTGGTATCCAGGGTAAGACGGAAACGGGAGCTGTTTTTT. As protein: CASGLVSRVRRKRELFF.

The chain recombines TRBV6-1 with TRBJ1-2; D call uncertain. The CDR3 spans 12 residues. V was pared by 3 bases and J by 2 bases, with 4 bases between. Germline values: CDR1 MNHNS, CDR2 SASEGT. CDR3: CASSEGNYGYTF. Here the CDR3 DNA reads TGTGCCAGCAGTGAGGGGAACTATGGCTACACCTTC.

The chain employs TRBV5-1 and TRBJ1-2; 8 bases align to TRBD1. This CDR3 region has 16 residues. J was trimmed by 8 bases and V by 0 bases; bases with no gene match: 12. The V gene's germline CDR1 is SGHRS and CDR2 YFSETQ. CDR3 amino acids: CASSLGPIGQGSGYTF. The CDR3 region has the DNA TGCGCCAGCAGCTTGGGCCCTATCGGACAGGGTTCGGGCTACACCTTC.

The chain uses TRBV28 and TRBJ1-5, with unresolved D. Trimming pared 5 bases from V and 7 bases from J, leaving 3 bases between. CDR1 is MDHEN and CDR2 is SYDVKM in the germline V gene. CDR3 length: 10 residues. CDR3 sequence: CASSTQPQHF. The CDR3 DNA is TGTGCCAGCAGTACCCAGCCCCAGCATTTT. Using reference TRBV28 and TRBJ1-5 for the parts outside the CDR3, the full variable domain is DVKVTQSSRYLVKRTGEKVFLECVQDMDHENMFWYRQDPGLGLRLIYFSYDVKMKEKGDIPEGYSVSREKKERFSLILESASTNQTSMYLCASSTQPQHFGDGTRLSIL.

V is TRBV19 and J is TRBJ2-1; D is uncertain. With 4 bases removed from V and 6 bases from J, the gap between germline ends came to 16 bases. The CDR3 runs 15 residues. CDR1 is LNHDA and CDR2 is SQIVND in the germline V gene (reference sequence). The CDR3 protein is CASSTPQVPTNEQFF. The CDR3 DNA sequence: TGTGCCAGTAGTACCCCCCAGGTACCTACCAATGAGCAGTTCTTC.

The chain employs TRBV28 and TRBJ1-1, with D possibly matching TRBD1 (6 bases). V shed 1 base and J shed 1 base, with 19 bases lying between them. This CDR3 comprises 18 residues. Germline V gene lookup returns CDR1 MDHEN and CDR2 SYDVKM. This CDR3 reads CASSLLLHQGTENTEAFF. The DNA of the CDR3 is TGTGCCAGCAGTTTATTATTACACCAGGGGACGGAGAACACTGAAGCTTTCTTT.

With regard to this clone: Germline and junction disagree at one end, which may indicate a read error. The genes are TRBV7-3 and TRBJ2-7, with D maybe TRBD2 (6 bases). The CDR3 is 13 residues long. Germline CDR1 reads SGHTA; CDR2 reads FQGTGA. CDR3 nucleotide sequence: TGTGCCAGCAGCGTAACGACTAGTTCCGAGCAGTACTTC. Residues: CASSVTTSSEQYF.

This clone showed up just a few times. The rearrangement joins TRBV3-1 (or the pseudogene TRBV3-2) to TRBJ2-1; D unclear. The CDR3 consists of 12 residues. Trimming left V 1 base short and J 5 bases short, with 3 bases between. Germline V lookup: CDR1 LGHDT, CDR2 YNNKEL (reference sequence). CDR3 coding DNA: TGTGCCAGCAGCCAAGCCAACAATGAGCAGTTCTTC. Its protein product is CASSQANNEQFF.

V gene TRBV9 combines with J gene TRBJ1-1, with D perhaps matching TRBD1 (6 bases). Germline CDR1 reads SGDLS; CDR2 reads YYNGEE. V lost 4 bases and J lost 5, with 15 bases in between. The CDR3 covers 14 residues. The CDR3 DNA is TGTGCCAGCAGCCCCCACAGGGACGAAACTGAAGCTTTCTTT. It codes for CASSPHRDETEAFF.

The chain is built from TRBV19 and TRBJ2-1; D ambiguous. Germline V gene lookup returns CDR1 LNHDA and CDR2 SQIVND (reference sequence). The CDR3 totals 12 residues. Trimming left V 2 bases short and J 6 bases short, with 5 bases between. The CDR3 DNA follows: TGTGCCAGTAGTATACCCAGCAATGAGCAGTTCTTC. Protein sequence: CASSIPSNEQFF.

This chain joins TRBV4-2 and TRBJ1-2, with 7 bases matching TRBD1. The CDR3 covers 15 residues. V lost 2 bases and J lost 2; bases outside the gene matches: 5. The germline CDR1 and CDR2 sequences are LGHNA and YNFKEQ. The CDR3 protein is CASSQQGDQNYGYTF. CDR3 DNA sequence: TGTGCCAGCAGCCAACAGGGGGATCAGAACTATGGCTACACCTTC.